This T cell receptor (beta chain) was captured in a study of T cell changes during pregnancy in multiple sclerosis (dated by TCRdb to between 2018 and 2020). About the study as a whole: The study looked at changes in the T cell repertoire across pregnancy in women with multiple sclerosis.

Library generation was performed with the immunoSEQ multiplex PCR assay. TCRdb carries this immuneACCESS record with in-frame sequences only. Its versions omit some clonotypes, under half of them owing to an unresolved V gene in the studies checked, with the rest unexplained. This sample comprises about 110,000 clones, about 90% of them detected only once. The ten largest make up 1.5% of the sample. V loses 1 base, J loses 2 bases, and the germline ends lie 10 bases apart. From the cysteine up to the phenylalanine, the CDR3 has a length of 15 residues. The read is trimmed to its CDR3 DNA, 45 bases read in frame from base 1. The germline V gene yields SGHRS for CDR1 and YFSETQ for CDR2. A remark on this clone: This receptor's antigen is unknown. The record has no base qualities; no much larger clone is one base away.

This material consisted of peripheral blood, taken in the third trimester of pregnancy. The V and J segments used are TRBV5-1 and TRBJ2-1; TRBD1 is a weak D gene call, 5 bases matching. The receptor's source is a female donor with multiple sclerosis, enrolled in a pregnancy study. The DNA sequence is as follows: TGCGCCAGCAGCTTGCAGGGCCCAGCCTACAATGAGCAGTTCTTC. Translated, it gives CASSLQGPAYNEQFF.